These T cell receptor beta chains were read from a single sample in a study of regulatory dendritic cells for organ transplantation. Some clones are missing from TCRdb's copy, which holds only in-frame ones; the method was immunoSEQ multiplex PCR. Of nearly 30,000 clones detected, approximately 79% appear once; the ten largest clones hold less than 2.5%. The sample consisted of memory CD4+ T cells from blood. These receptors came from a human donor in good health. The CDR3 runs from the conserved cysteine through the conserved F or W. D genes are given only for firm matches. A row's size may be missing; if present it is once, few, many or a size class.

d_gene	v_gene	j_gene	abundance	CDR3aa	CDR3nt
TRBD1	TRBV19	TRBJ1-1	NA	CASTRGPSTTEAFF	TGTGCCAGTACGAGGGGGCCCTCGACTACTGAAGCTTTCTTT
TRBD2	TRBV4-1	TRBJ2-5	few	CASSQDRILAVATQYF	TGCGCCAGCAGCCAAGACCGAATTCTAGCGGTGGCGACCCAGTACTTC
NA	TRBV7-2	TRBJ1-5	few	CASSWDSNQPQHF	TGTGCCAGCAGCTGGGACAGCAATCAGCCCCAGCATTTT
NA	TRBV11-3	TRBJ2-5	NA	CASSLPRLIQETQYF	TGTGCCAGCAGCTTACCGAGACTTATACAAGAGACCCAGTACTTC
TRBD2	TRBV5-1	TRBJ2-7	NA	CASSGRGDSYEQYF	TGCGCCAGCAGCGGTCGGGGGGACTCCTACGAGCAGTACTTC
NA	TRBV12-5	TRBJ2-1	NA	CASGLDRVPQFF	TGTGCTAGTGGGCTCGACCGGGTCCCACAGTTCTTC
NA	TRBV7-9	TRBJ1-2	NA	CASSSGTAYGYTF	TGTGCCAGCAGCTCTGGGACTGCGTATGGCTACACCTTC
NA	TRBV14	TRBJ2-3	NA	CASSQDGGWTDTQYF	TGTGCCAGCAGCCAAGACGGGGGTTGGACAGATACGCAGTATTTT
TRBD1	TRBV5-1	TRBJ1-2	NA	CASSPTPGQGNYGYTF	TGCGCCAGCAGCCCGACCCCGGGACAGGGAAACTATGGCTACACCTTC
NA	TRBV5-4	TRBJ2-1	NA	CASSIRRDTNNEQFF	TGTGCCAGCAGCATTCGCCGGGACACCAACAATGAGCAGTTCTTC
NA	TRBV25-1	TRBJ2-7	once	CASSPRQSRVSSSYEQYF	TGTGCCAGCAGTCCACGACAGTCGCGAGTATCGAGCTCCTACGAGCAGTACTTC
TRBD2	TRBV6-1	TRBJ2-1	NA	CASMGLARNEQFF	TGTGCCAGCATGGGACTAGCGCGCAATGAGCAGTTCTTC
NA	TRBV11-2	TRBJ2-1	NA	CASSSGRHEQFF	TGTGCCAGCAGCTCCGGACGCCATGAGCAGTTCTTC
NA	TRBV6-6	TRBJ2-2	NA	CASSTESYTGELFF	TGTGCCAGCAGTACCGAGTCCTACACCGGGGAGCTGTTTTTT
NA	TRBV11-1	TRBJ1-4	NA	CASRRSSNEKLFF	TGTGCCAGCAGGAGAAGCTCCAATGAAAAACTGTTTTTT
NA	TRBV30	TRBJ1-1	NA	CARTVNTEAFF	TGTGCCCGGACAGTTAACACTGAAGCTTTCTTT
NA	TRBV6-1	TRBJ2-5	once	CASTNREAETQYF	TGTGCCAGCACTAACAGGGAAGCAGAGACCCAGTACTTC
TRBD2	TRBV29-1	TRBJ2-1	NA	CSAMTSGSYGEQFF	TGCAGCGCTATGACTAGCGGGAGCTATGGTGAGCAGTTCTTC
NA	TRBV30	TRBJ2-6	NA	CAWSVGPLGAGANVLTF	TGTGCCTGGAGTGTTGGTCCTCTCGGGGCTGGGGCCAACGTCCTGACTTTC
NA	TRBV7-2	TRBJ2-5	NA	CASSLEERILYF	TGTGCCAGCAGCTTAGAAGAGCGGATATTGTACTTC
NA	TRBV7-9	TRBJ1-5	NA	CASSLADQPQHF	TGTGCCAGCAGCTTAGCCGATCAGCCCCAGCATTTT
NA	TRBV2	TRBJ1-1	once	CASSPPGGANTEAFF	TGTGCCAGCAGTCCCCCCGGGGGCGCAAACACTGAAGCTTTCTTT
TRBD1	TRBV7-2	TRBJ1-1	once	CASSRGTAIEAFF	TGTGCCAGCAGCCGAGGGACAGCTATCGAAGCTTTCTTT
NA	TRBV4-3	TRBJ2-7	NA	CASSQGPRNYEQYF	TGCGCCAGCAGCCAAGGGCCTAGAAACTACGAGCAGTACTTC
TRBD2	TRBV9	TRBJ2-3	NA	CASSVGRGASTDTQYF	TGTGCCAGCAGCGTAGGGCGGGGGGCCAGCACAGATACGCAGTATTTT
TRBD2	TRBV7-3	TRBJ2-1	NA	CASSLGGPGTSGERGEQFF	TGTGCCAGCAGCTTGGGAGGCCCCGGGACTAGCGGGGAAAGGGGTGAGCAGTTCTTC
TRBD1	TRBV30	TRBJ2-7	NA	CAWSVSGTGSYEQYF	TGTGCCTGGAGTGTATCCGGGACAGGGTCCTACGAGCAGTACTTC
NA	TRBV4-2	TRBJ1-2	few	CASSPDLVQGYTF	TGTGCCAGCAGTCCCGACCTGGTCCAAGGCTACACCTTC
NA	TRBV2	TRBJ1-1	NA	CATTVGVRAFF	TGTGCCACCACAGTAGGGGTCCGGGCTTTCTTT
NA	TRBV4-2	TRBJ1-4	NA	CASSQGERTNEKLFF	TGTGCCAGCAGCCAAGGGGAGCGCACTAATGAAAAACTGTTTTTT
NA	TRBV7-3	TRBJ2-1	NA	CASSLRLDGRGNEQFF	TGTGCCAGCAGCTTACGACTAGACGGAAGAGGCAATGAGCAGTTCTTC
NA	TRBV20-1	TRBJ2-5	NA	CSAAVRETQYF	TGCAGTGCTGCGGTCCGAGAGACCCAGTACTTC
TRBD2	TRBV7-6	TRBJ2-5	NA	CASSPAGGKETQYF	TGTGCCAGTAGCCCGGCCGGGGGGAAAGAGACCCAGTACTTC
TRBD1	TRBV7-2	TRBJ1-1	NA	CASSSHRGTEAFF	TGTGCCAGCAGCTCACACAGGGGCACTGAAGCTTTCTTT
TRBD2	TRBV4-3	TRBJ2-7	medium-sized	CASSQELLAGVEQYF	TGCGCCAGCAGCCAAGAGCTCCTAGCGGGGGTCGAGCAGTACTTC
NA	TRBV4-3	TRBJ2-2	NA	CASSQEIRGVGELFF	TGCGCCAGCAGCCAAGAGATTCGAGGGGTCGGGGAGCTGTTTTTT
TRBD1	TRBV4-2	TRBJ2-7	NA	CASSQDYIPPRGDRRYEQYF	TGTGCCAGCAGCCAAGATTACATCCCCCCGCGAGGGGACAGGAGATACGAGCAGTACTTC
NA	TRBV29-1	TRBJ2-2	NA	CSGVGGGAGELFF	TGCAGCGGCGTAGGGGGGGGAGCCGGGGAGCTGTTTTTT
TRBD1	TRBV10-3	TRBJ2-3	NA	CAISPGQGGTDTQYF	TGTGCCATCAGTCCGGGACAGGGGGGCACAGATACGCAGTATTTT
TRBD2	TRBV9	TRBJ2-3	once	CASSSTSGGVASTDTQYF	TGTGCCAGCAGCTCTACTAGCGGGGGGGTCGCTAGCACAGATACGCAGTATTTT
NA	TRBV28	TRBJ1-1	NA	CASSFRRPNTEAFF	TGTGCCAGCAGTTTTAGGCGGCCGAACACTGAAGCTTTCTTT
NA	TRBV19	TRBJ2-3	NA	CASSIDLGGDTQYF	TGTGCCAGTAGTATAGATCTAGGTGGAGATACGCAGTATTTT
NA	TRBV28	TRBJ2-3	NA	CANQRRGSDTQYF	TGTGCCAATCAACGCAGGGGATCAGATACGCAGTATTTT